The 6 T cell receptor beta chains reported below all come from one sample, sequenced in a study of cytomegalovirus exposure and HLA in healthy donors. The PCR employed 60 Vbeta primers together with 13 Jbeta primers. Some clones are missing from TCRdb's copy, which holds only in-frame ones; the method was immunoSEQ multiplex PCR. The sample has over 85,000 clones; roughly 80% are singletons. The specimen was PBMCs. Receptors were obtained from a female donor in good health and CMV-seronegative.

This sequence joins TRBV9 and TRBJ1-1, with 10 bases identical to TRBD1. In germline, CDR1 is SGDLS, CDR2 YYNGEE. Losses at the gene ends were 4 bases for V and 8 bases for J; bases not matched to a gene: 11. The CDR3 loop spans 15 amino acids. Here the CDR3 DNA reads TGTGCCAGCAGCCCAGGGACAGGGGCTTTTTTCGAAGCTTTCTTT. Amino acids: CASSPGTGAFFEAFF.

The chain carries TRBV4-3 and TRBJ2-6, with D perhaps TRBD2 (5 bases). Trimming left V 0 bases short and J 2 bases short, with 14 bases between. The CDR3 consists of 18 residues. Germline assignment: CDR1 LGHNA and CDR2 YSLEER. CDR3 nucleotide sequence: TGCGCCAGCAGCCAAGAGGGAGTCTCCCGTGCTGGGGCCAACGTCCTGACTTTC. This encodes CASSQEGVSRAGANVLTF.

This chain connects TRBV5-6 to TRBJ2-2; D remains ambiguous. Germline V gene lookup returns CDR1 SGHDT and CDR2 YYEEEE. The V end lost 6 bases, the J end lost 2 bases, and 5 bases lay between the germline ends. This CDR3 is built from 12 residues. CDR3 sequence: CASNQNTGELFF. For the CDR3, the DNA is TGTGCCAGCAATCAAAACACCGGGGAGCTGTTTTTT.

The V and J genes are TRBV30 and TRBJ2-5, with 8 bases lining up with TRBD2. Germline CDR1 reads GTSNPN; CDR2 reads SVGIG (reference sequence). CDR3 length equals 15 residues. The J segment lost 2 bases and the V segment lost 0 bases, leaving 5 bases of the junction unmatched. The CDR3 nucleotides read TGTGCCTGGAGTGTCAAGCGGGGGAGGCAAGAGACCCAGTACTTC. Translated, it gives CAWSVKRGRQETQYF.

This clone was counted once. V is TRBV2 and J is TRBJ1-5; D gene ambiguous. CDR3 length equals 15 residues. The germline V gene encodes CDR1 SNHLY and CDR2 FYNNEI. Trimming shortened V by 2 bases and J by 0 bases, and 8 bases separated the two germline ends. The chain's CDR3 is CASSESGYSNQPQHF. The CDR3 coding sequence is TGTGCCAGCAGTGAATCCGGTTATAGCAATCAGCCCCAGCATTTT.

The CDR3 DNA follows: TGTGCCAGCAGCCCTAACAAAAGGCGGGCTGGCTACACCTTC. Translated, it gives CASSPNKRRAGYTF. This chain uses TRBV7-9 with TRBJ1-2; the D is unclear. In germline, CDR1 is SEHNR, CDR2 FQNEAQ (reference sequence). This CDR3 spans 14 amino acids. With 5 bases removed from V and 7 bases from J, the gap between germline ends came to 17 bases.